This T cell receptor (beta chain) is from a study of control samples from healthy donors and cancer patients. Assay used: immunoSEQ multiplex PCR; TCRdb lists only in-frame clones, some missing. This sample has about 58,000 clones, with approximately 87% found just once. The sample holds one count of this clone. Germline lookup yields CDR1 SGHTA and CDR2 FQGNSA. Trimming took off 2 bases at V and 5 bases at J, with 18 bases between the two ends. This CDR3 has 16 residues. This chain joins TRBV7-2 and TRBJ1-1, with no clear D. The sample consisted of PBMCs. The origin of this receptor is a woman aged 60 to 75 with lung cancer. CDR3 protein: CASSLRYVSSGTEAFF. The DNA for the CDR3 is TGTGCCAGCAGCTTAAGGTACGTTTCATCGGGGACTGAAGCTTTCTTT.